The 10 T cell receptor beta chains below come from one sample, sequenced in a study of immune characterization of retroperitoneal liposarcoma. TCRdb itself ran the PCR reads through MiXCR, one entry per CDR3 protein. The sample records some 10,000 distinct CDR3 sequences, about a quarter being singletons. Material: tumor tissue. All receptors derive from a female donor with retroperitoneal liposarcoma.

This clonotype was detected ten times or more. V and J are TRBV6-1 and TRBJ1-3; TRBD1 is a possible D gene (5 bases). Trimming took 3 bases from V and 2 from J, leaving 11 bases between them. This CDR3 is built from 15 residues. Germline CDR1 reads MNHNS; CDR2 reads SASEGT. The CDR3 bases are TGTGCCAGCAGTGAGGGGCAGGTCCCTGGAAACACCATATATTTT. It encodes CASSEGQVPGNTIYF.

This clonotype showed up just a few times. This chain joins TRBV7-9 and TRBJ2-2, with 7 positions matching TRBD1. CDR3 length: 18 residues. The germline gives CDR1 SEHNR, CDR2 FQNEAQ (reference sequence). Losses at the gene ends were 5 bases for V and 0 bases for J; bases not matched to a gene: 12. The CDR3 region has the DNA TGTGCCAGCAGCCCTAGCCCGACAGGGCCAGCGAACACCGGGGAGCTGTTTTTT. It encodes CASSPSPTGPANTGELFF.

On this clonotype itself: This may be a read error: a much more frequent sequence differs by one nucleotide. J is TRBJ2-5 and V is TRBV6-1, with 8 bases matching TRBD2. The DNA end is a closer match to TRBJ2-1, so the J assignment may be wrong. Germline V CDR1 and CDR2: MNHNS, SASEGT. This CDR3 is 15 amino acids long. As DNA, the CDR3 is TGTGCCAACAGCTCTACTAGCGGAGCCTCCTACGAGCAGTTCTTC. Translation: CANSSTSGASYEQFF.

This clonotype is medium-sized (0.01 to 0.1%) by share. V gene TRBV6-1 combines with J gene TRBJ2-5, with 8 nucleotides matching TRBD2. Germline V CDR1 and CDR2: MNHNS, SASEGT. CDR3 length equals 12 residues. V dropped 3 bases and J dropped 11; count of bases not matched to a gene: 5. This chain's CDR3 is CASSDPGGEQYF. DNA for the CDR3: TGTGCCAGCAGTGACCCGGGGGGGGAGCAGTACTTC.

V usage is TRBV12-3 or TRBV12-4 and J usage is TRBJ1-2; D may be TRBD1 (5 bases). V lost 5 bases and J lost 1, with 8 bases in between. The CDR3 has 13 residues. CDR3: CASSQGFNYGYTF. The CDR3 region has the DNA TGTGCCAGCAGTCAGGGATTTAACTATGGCTACACCTTC.

This clonotype was recorded a few times. The chain recombines TRBV6-1 with TRBJ1-5, with D possibly TRBD1 on 6 matching bases. CDR1 is MNHNS, CDR2 SASEGT, per germline. V dropped 9 bases and J dropped 4 bases, with 13 bases sitting between them. The CDR3 contains 13 residues. CDR3 in DNA: TGTGCCAGTTCGGGACATTCGAATCAGCCCCAGCATTTT. It codes for CASSGHSNQPQHF.

This clonotype showed up just a few times. The rearrangement joins TRBV24-1 to TRBJ1-5, with 8 positions matching TRBD1. After removal of 4 bases from V and 5 bases from J, the junction contained 6 bases not matched to a gene. Germline CDR1 and CDR2: KGHDR and SFDVKD. There are 15 residues in the CDR3. The CDR3 here is CATSDPGTGHQPQHF. Written as DNA, the CDR3 is TGTGCCACCAGTGACCCAGGGACAGGTCATCAGCCCCAGCATTTT.

The chain carries TRBV6-1 and TRBJ2-3; D is perhaps TRBD2 (6 bases). The J call could be wrong; TRBJ2-7 is a better fit for the DNA end. CDR3 length equals 18 residues. Germline CDR1 and CDR2: MNHNS and SASEGT. CDR3 nucleotides: TGTGCCAGCAGAGGGTTCGGCTTCGGGACTTTCCTCGGCTACGAGCAGTACTTC. As protein: CASRGFGFGTFLGYEQYF.

This clonotype was detected a few times. This chain uses TRBV6-1 with TRBJ2-1; TRBD2 aligns across 9 bases. Germline CDR1 is MNHNS and CDR2 is SASEGT. The V and J ends lost 5 bases and 0 bases, in that order; junction bases with no gene match: 11. The CDR3 has 18 residues. The CDR3 reads CASSPAAGGFSSYNEQFF. The CDR3 DNA sequence: TGTGCCAGCAGTCCCGCAGCGGGGGGCTTTAGCTCCTACAATGAGCAGTTCTTC.

The chain combines TRBV10-1 with TRBJ2-3; 9 nucleotides agree with TRBD2. Losses at the gene ends were 3 bases for V and 1 base for J; bases not matched to a gene: 5. CDR3 length equals 16 residues. Germline CDR1 is WNHNN and CDR2 is SYGVQD (reference sequence). CDR3 in DNA: TGCGCCAGCAGTGAATTAACTAGCGGGCGCACAGATACGCAGTATTTT. Protein: CASSELTSGRTDTQYF.